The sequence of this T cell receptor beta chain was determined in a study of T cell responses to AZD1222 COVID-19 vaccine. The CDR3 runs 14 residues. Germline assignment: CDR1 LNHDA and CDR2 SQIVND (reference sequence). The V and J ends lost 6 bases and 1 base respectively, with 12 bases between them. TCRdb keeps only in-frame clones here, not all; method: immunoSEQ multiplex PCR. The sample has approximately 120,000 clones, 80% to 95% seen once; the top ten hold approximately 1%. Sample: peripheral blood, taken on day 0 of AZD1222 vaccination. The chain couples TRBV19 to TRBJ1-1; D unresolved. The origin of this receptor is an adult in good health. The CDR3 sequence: CASSWAGANTEAFF. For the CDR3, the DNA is TGTGCCAGTAGCTGGGCAGGAGCGAACACTGAAGCTTTCTTT.